The present T cell receptor (beta chain) was sequenced within a study of T cells in Graves' hyperthyroidism and ophthalmopathy. Diagnosis rested on symptoms, serum thyroxine and TRAb, thyroid ultrasound, and orbital computed tomography. CDR1 and CDR2 from the germline V gene are SQVTM and ANQGSEA. J was trimmed by 5 bases and V by 6 bases; bases with no gene match: 11. This CDR3 has 14 amino acids. RNA transcripts yielded amplified TCR beta CDR3 regions. A first-round RT-PCR of the TCR CDR3 used the HTBI primer set. One entry per CDR3 protein, called by TCRdb with MiXCR from the multiplex PCR reads. The sample holds over 350,000 distinct CDR3 sequences, over 11% seen once.

The sequence came from a man in his fifties with Graves' ophthalmopathy. The rearrangement joins TRBV29-1 to TRBJ2-5, with 8 bases aligning to TRBD2. Source material: blood. CDR3 region: CSVVTLAGSETQYF. The CDR3 DNA follows: TGCAGCGTCGTAACCTTAGCGGGATCGGAGACCCAGTACTTC.